One T cell receptor (beta chain) is described in this entry. Sequencing was performed with immunoSEQ multiplex PCR; in TCRdb, only in-frame clones are kept and a portion is missing. The data hold 11,000 to 15,000 clones, with around 94% observed a single time. This record comes from a study of graft-versus-host responses after intestinal transplantation. The CDR3 sequence is 18 residues long. The J segment lost 0 bases and the V segment lost 5 bases, leaving 11 bases of the junction unmatched. Germline V CDR1 and CDR2: MDHEN, SYDVKM. The sequence came from a human patient who received an intestinal transplant, so some T cells may come from the graft donor. The chain recombines TRBV28 with TRBJ1-4, with 8 bases lining up with TRBD1. Specimen: PBMCs, collected 9 days after transplant. CDR3: CASSGQGLTLTTNEKLFF. As DNA, the CDR3 is TGTGCCAGCAGTGGACAGGGACTCACCCTTACAACTAATGAAAAACTGTTTTTT.